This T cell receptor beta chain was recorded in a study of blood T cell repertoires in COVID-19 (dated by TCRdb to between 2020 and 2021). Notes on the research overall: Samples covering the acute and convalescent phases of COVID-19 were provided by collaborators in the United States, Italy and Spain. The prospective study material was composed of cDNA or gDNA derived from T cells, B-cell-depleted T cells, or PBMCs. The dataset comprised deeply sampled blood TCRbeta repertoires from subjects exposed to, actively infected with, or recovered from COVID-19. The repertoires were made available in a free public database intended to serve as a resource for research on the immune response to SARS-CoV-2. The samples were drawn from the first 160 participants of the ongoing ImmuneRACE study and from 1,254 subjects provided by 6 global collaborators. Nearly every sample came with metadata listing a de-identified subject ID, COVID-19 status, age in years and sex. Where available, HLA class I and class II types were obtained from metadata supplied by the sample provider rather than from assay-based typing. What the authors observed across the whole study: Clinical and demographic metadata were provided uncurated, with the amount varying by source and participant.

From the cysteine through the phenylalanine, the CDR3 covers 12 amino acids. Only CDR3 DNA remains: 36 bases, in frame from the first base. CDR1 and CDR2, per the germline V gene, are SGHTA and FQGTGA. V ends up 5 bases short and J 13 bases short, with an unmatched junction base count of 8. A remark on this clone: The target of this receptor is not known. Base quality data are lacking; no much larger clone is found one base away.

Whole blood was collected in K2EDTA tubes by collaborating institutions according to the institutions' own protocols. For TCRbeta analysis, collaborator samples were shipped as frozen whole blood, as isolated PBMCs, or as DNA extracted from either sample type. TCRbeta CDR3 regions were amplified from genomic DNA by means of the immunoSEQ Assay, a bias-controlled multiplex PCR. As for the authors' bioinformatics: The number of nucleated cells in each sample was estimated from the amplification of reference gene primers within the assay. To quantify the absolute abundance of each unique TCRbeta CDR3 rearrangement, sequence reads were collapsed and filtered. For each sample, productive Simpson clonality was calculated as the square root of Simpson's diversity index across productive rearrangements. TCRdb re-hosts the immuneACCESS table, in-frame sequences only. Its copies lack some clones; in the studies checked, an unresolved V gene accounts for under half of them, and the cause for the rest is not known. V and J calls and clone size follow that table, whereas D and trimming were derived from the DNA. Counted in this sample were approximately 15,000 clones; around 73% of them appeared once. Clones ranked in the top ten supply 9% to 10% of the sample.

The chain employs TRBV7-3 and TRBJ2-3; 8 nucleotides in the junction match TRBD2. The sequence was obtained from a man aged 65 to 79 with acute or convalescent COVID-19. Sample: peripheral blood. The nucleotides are TGTGCCAGCAGCACTCTAGCGGGTGTAAAGTATTTT. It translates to CASSTLAGVKYF. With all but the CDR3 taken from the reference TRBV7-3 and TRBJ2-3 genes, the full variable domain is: GAGVSQTPSNKVTEKGKYVELRCDPISGHTALYWYRQSLGQGPEFLIYFQGTGAADDSGLPNDRFFAVRPEGSVSTLKIQRTERGDSAVYLCASSTLAGVKYFGPGTRLTVL.